This T cell receptor beta chain is drawn from a study of blood T cell repertoires in COVID-19. Study background: Sites in the United States, Italy and Spain provided acute and convalescent COVID-19 samples. T cells, B-cell-depleted T cells, or PBMCs provided the cDNA or gDNA that served as material.

The CDR3 extends over 16 amino acids. V lost 0 bases and J lost 0; bases outside the gene matches: 2. CDR1 and CDR2 from the germline V gene are MNHEY and SVGAGI. Original processing methods: Cell counts per sample came from amplifying reference gene primers. Some clones are missing from TCRdb's copy, which holds only in-frame ones; the method was immunoSEQ multiplex PCR. The DNA gave D and trimming, while V, J and clone size come from that table. Among about 120,000 clones, around 89% were seen once, and the ten largest hold about a fifth. This sequence originates from a human donor with acute or convalescent COVID-19. The donor label of this sample is uncertain. The source material was peripheral blood. The genes are TRBV6-5 and TRBJ2-7; TRBD1 matches at 10 bases. CDR3 sequence reads: CASSYSGTGDSYEQYF. DNA of the CDR3: TGTGCCAGCAGTTACTCCGGGACAGGGGACTCCTACGAGCAGTACTTC.